One and the same sample provided the 14 T cell receptor beta chains below, sequenced in a study of early stage breast cancer tumors. The assay was immunoSEQ multiplex PCR, and TCRdb's table has in-frame clones only and misses some. Among about 69,000 clones listed, 80% were seen once. Input material: blood. The receptor set was obtained from a person aged 35-49 years with breast cancer.

The V gene is TRBV5-4, the J gene TRBJ2-7; 10 bases map to TRBD2. Germline V gene data show CDR1 as SGHNT and CDR2 as YYREEE (reference sequence). The CDR3 spans 15 residues. J lost 0 bases, V lost 5 bases, and 5 bases had no gene match. The CDR3 nucleotides read TGTGCCAGCAGTCCCCCTAGCGGGAGCTCCTACGAGCAGTACTTC. It translates to CASSPPSGSSYEQYF.

This chain joins TRBV28 and TRBJ1-5; 9 bases line up with TRBD1. The CDR3 has 18 residues. J was trimmed by 7 bases and V by 3 bases; bases with no gene match: 16. Germline assignment: CDR1 MDHEN and CDR2 SYDVKM. The CDR3 here is CASSFNVGTGIEKQPQHF. In nucleotides, the CDR3 is TGTGCCAGCAGTTTTAATGTCGGGACAGGGATTGAAAAACAGCCCCAGCATTTT.

The CDR3 reads CASSDSRGHLNTEAFF. In nucleotides, the CDR3 is TGTGCCAGCAGTGACTCGAGGGGTCACTTGAACACTGAAGCTTTCTTT. V usage is TRBV6-4 and J usage is TRBJ1-1; D may be TRBD1 (5 bases). This CDR3 comprises 16 residues. Germline CDR1 MRHNA, CDR2 SNTAGT. Trimming removed 0 bases at V and 0 bases at J, with 11 bases between.

V usage is TRBV2 and J usage is TRBJ2-3; no firm D call. V was pared by 4 bases and J by 4 bases, with 3 bases between. Looked up from germline, CDR1 is SNHLY and CDR2 is FYNNEI. The CDR3 covers 11 residues. The CDR3 DNA is TGTGCCAGCAGTGTCTCAGATACGCAGTATTTT. This translates into CASSVSDTQYF.

The chain links TRBV18 to TRBJ2-2; 9 nucleotides match TRBD2. Germline trimming cut 0 bases from V and 5 bases from J; bases unmatched to any gene: 1. The CDR3 spans 15 residues. CDR1 is KGHSH and CDR2 is LQKENI in the germline V gene. The CDR3 is CASSPPGLATGELFF. CDR3 in DNA: TGTGCCAGCTCACCACCGGGACTAGCAACCGGGGAGCTGTTTTTT. Complete variable domain (other parts from reference TRBV18 and TRBJ2-2): NAGVMQNPRHLVRRRGQEARLRCSPMKGHSHVYWYRQLPEEGLKFMVYLQKENIIDESGMPKERFSAEFPKEGPSILRIQQVVRGDSAAYFCASSPPGLATGELFFGEGSRLTVL.

The chain carries TRBV28 and TRBJ2-2, with 7 bases lining up with TRBD2. This CDR3 region has 13 residues. V shed 10 bases, J shed 0 bases, and the junction held 2 bases outside the gene matches. CDR1 and CDR2 from the germline V gene are MDHEN and SYDVKM. CDR3 nucleotides: TGTGCCATCGGGACTACGAACACCGGGGAGCTGTTTTTT. Translated, it gives CAIGTTNTGELFF. Full variable domain (remainder filled in from reference TRBV28 and TRBJ2-2): DVKVTQSSRYLVKRTGEKVFLECVQDMDHENMFWYRQDPGLGLRLIYFSYDVKMKEKGDIPEGYSVSREKKERFSLILESASTNQTSMYLCAIGTTNTGELFFGEGSRLTVL.

The genes are TRBV28 and TRBJ2-7, with TRBD1 matching over 7 bases. The germline V gene has CDR1 MDHEN and CDR2 SYDVKM. This CDR3 is 13 amino acids long. V was pared by 6 bases and J by 2 bases, with 4 bases of the junction left unmatched. The CDR3 loop is CASRTGTTYEQYF. The CDR3 region has the DNA TGTGCCAGCAGGACAGGGACGACCTACGAGCAGTACTTC.

The sample holds a few counts of this clone. This sequence joins TRBV5-6 and TRBJ1-1, with D unclear. The ends were cut back, 4 bases at V and 4 bases at J, with 20 bases in the middle. There are 16 residues in the CDR3. Germline CDR1 reads SGHDT; CDR2 reads YYEEEE. CDR3 nucleotide sequence: TGTGCCAGCAGCCCCCCTTGGCCGGGGATGGCCACTGAAGCTTTCTTT. As protein: CASSPPWPGMATEAFF.

The chain is built from TRBV19 and TRBJ1-5; D not resolved. The CDR3 has 13 residues. Trimming cost V 0 bases and J 7 bases, with 7 bases left between them. Germline CDR1 reads LNHDA; CDR2 reads SQIVND (reference sequence). In DNA, the CDR3 is TGTGCCAGTAGTATAGAAGGGCTACAGCCCCAGCATTTT. Encoded protein: CASSIEGLQPQHF.

This chain connects TRBV18 to TRBJ2-7; D unclear. Germline-derived CDR1 and CDR2 are KGHSH and LQKENI. Trimming stripped 3 bases from V and 7 bases from J, with 19 bases between. CDR3 size: 15 residues. CDR3 loop: CASSPQRQQTEEQYF. The CDR3, as DNA: TGTGCCAGCTCACCCCAACGGCAACAGACCGAGGAGCAGTACTTC.

This rearrangement joins TRBV5-1 to TRBJ1-5; 10 nucleotides line up with TRBD1. This CDR3 region has 15 residues. Germline trimming cut 4 bases from V and 2 bases from J; bases unmatched to any gene: 3. CDR1 and CDR2 (germline): SGHRS, YFSETQ. This CDR3 is CASSVTGGGNQPQHF. DNA for the CDR3: TGCGCCAGCAGCGTGACAGGGGGCGGCAATCAGCCCCAGCATTTT. Filled out from reference TRBV5-1 and TRBJ1-5, the complete variable domain reads KAGVTQTPRYLIKTRGQQVTLSCSPISGHRSVSWYQQTPGQGLQFLFEYFSETQRNKGNFPGRFSGRQFSNSRSEMNVSTLELGDSALYLCASSVTGGGNQPQHFGDGTRLSIL.

The chain employs TRBV14 and TRBJ1-4, with 12 bases identical to TRBD1. Germline loops: CDR1 SGHDN, CDR2 FVKESK. The CDR3 is 14 residues long. The V and J ends lost 5 bases and 8 bases, in that order; junction bases with no gene match: 3. CDR3 coding DNA: TGTGCCAGCAGCTACGGGACAGGGGGCGAAAAACTGTTTTTT. This codes for CASSYGTGGEKLFF.

The chain couples TRBV28 to TRBJ2-7; 7 bases agree with TRBD2. After removal of 9 bases from V and 2 bases from J, the junction contained 4 bases not matched to a gene. The germline gives CDR1 MDHEN, CDR2 SYDVKM. The CDR3 is 12 amino acids. CDR3 bases: TGTGCCAGTACTAGCGTTGCCTACGAGCAGTACTTC. Its translation: CASTSVAYEQYF.

The chain joins TRBV6-6 to TRBJ2-2; 7 bases are a match to TRBD2. Germline V lookup: CDR1 MNHNY, CDR2 SVGAGI (reference sequence). V lost 10 bases to trimming and J lost 5 bases; unmatched junction nucleotides: 10. The CDR3 contains 14 residues. CDR3 sequence reads: CATAGEIGTGELFF. The CDR3 nucleotides are TGTGCCACGGCGGGGGAGATAGGTACCGGGGAGCTGTTTTTT.